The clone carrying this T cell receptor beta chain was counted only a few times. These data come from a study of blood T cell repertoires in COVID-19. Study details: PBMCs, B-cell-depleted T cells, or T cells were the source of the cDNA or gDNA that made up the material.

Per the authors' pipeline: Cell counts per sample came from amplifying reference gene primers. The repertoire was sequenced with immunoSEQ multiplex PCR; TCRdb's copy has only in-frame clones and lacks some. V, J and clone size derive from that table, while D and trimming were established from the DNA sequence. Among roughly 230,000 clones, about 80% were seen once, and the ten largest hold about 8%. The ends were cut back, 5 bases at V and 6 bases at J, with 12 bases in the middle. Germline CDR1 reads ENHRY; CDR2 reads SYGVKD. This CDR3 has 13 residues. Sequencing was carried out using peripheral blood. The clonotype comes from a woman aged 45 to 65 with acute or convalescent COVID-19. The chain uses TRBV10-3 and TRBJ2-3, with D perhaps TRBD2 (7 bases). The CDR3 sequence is CAISRGAGDTQYF. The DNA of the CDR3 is TGTGCCATCAGTCGGGGGGCCGGGGATACGCAGTATTTT.